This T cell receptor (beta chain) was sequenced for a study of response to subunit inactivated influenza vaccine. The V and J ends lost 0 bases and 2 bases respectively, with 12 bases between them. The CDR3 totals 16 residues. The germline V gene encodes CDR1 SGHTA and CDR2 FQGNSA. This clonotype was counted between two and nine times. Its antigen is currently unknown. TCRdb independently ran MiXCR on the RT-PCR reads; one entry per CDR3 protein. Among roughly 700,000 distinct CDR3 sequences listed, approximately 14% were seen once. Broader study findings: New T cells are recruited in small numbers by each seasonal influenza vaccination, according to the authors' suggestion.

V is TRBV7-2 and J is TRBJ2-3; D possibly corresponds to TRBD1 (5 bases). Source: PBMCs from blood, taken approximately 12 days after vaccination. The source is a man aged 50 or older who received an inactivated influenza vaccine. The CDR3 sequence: CASSLAGSGNTDTQYF. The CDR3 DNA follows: TGTGCCAGCAGCTTAGCGGGATCAGGGAACACAGATACGCAGTATTTT.